These 6 T cell receptor beta chains were all obtained from the same sample, sequenced in a study of CD8+CD57+ T cells in acquired aplastic anemia. The template for TCR beta VDJ and CDR3 sequence profiling was genomic DNA. TCRdb used MiXCR to reprocess the reads, holding one entry per CDR3 protein. This sample carries some 170,000 distinct CDR3 sequences, roughly 48% of them seen once, and the ten largest clones take under 1.2%. Patients picked for sequencing had shown CD8+CD57+ cell expansion detected by flow cytometry. The sequenced sample consisted of sorted CD4+, CD8+, or CD8+CD57+ T cells (not recorded which) from PBMCs. The receptors were gathered from a human donor with aplastic anemia.

This clonotype has ten or more counts. The rearrangement links TRBV15 to TRBJ1-4; no clear D gene. Germline V lookup: CDR1 LNHNV, CDR2 YYDKDF (reference sequence). The CDR3 covers 14 residues. Trimming left V 3 bases short and J 6 bases short, with 11 bases between. CDR3 region: CATSSMGIDEKLFF. For the CDR3, the DNA is TGTGCCACCAGCAGTATGGGCATCGATGAAAAACTGTTTTTT.

V is TRBV30 and J is TRBJ2-7; 7 nucleotides align to TRBD1. CDR3 length: 13 amino acids. The trim removed 0 bases at V and 5 bases at J, leaving 4 bases unmatched. Per germline, CDR1 GTSNPN and CDR2 SVGIG (reference sequence). CDR3 region: CAWSVQGNHEQYF. CDR3 sequence (DNA): TGTGCCTGGAGTGTACAGGGGAACCACGAGCAGTACTTC.

Many counts were recorded for this clonotype. The CDR3 nucleotides read TGTGCCAGCAGCTTAGTGGCAGGGAGCTATAATTCACCCCTCCACTTT. This codes for CASSLVAGSYNSPLHF. This rearrangement joins TRBV11-2 to TRBJ1-6; D is possibly TRBD1 (5 bases). The CDR3 is 16 amino acids. Between the trimmed V and J ends, which lost 1 base and 3 bases, there was a span of 10 bases. Germline lookup yields CDR1 SGHAT and CDR2 FQNNGV.

In this sample, this clonotype turned up many times. The CDR3 sequence is CASRALIDWEDNEQFF. CDR3 nucleotide sequence: TGTGCCAGCAGGGCCCTGATAGACTGGGAGGACAATGAGCAGTTCTTC. The chain carries TRBV2 and TRBJ2-1, with D maybe TRBD2 (6 bases). V shed 6 bases and J shed 5 bases, with 20 bases lying between them. This CDR3 is 16 amino acids long. CDR1 is SNHLY and CDR2 is FYNNEI in the germline V gene. The full variable domain, completed using reference TRBV2 and TRBJ2-1, is EPEVTQTPSHQVTQMGQEVILRCVPISNHLYFYWYRQILGQKVEFLVSFYNNEISEKSEIFDDQFSVERPDGSNFTLKIRSTKLEDSAMYFCASRALIDWEDNEQFFGPGTRLTVL.

This chain connects TRBV7-8 to TRBJ2-5; D remains unclear. This CDR3 comprises 16 residues. The ends were cut back, 1 base at V and 4 bases at J, with 16 bases in the middle. Germline V CDR1 and CDR2: SGHVS, FQNEAQ. DNA of the CDR3: TGTGCCAGCAGCTTAGTGGCGATGGTAATCGGAGAGACCCAGTACTTC. It translates to CASSLVAMVIGETQYF.

Notes on this clonotype: Since a much larger clone is just one base distant, this may be a read error. The chain uses TRBV5-1 and TRBJ2-1, with TRBD1 as a possible D gene (5 bases). The CDR3 contains 14 residues. The germline V and J ends were trimmed by 4 bases and 8 bases, with 16 bases remaining between them. The germline V gene has CDR1 SGHRS and CDR2 YFSETQ. CDR3 DNA: TGCGCCAGCAGCCCCACAGGACCCACGGATGAGCAGTTCTTC. Translated, it gives CASSPTGPTDEQFF.